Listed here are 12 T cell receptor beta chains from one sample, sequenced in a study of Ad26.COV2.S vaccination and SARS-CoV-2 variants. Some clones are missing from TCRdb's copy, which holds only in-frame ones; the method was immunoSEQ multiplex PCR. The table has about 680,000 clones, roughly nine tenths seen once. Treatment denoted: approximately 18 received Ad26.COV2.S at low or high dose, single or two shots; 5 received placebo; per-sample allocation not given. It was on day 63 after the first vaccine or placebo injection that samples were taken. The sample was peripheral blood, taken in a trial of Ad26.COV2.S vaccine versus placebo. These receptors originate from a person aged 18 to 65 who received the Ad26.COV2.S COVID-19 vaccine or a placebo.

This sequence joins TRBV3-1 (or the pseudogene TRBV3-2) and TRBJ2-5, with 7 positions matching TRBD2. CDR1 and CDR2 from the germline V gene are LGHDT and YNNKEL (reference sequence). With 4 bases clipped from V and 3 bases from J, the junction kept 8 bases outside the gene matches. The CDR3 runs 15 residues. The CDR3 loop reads CASSPSLGLEETQYF. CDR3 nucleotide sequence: TGTGCCAGCAGCCCCTCCCTTGGACTAGAAGAGACCCAGTACTTC.

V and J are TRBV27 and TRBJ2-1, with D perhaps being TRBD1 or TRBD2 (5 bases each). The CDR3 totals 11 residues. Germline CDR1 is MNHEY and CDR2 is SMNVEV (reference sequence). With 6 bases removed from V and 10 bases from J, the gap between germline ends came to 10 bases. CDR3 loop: CASRFREEQFF. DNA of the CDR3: TGTGCCAGCAGATTCAGGGAGGAGCAGTTCTTC.

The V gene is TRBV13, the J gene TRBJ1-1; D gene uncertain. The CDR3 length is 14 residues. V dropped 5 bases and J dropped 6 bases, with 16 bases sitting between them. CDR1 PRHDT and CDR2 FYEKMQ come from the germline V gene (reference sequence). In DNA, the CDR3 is TGTGCCAGCAGCGCTAGGACCTATGGCCCTGAAGCTTTCTTT. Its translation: CASSARTYGPEAFF. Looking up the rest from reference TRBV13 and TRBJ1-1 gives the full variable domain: AAGVIQSPRHLIKEKRETATLKCYPIPRHDTVYWYQQGPGQDPQFLISFYEKMQSDKGSIPDRFSAQQFSDYHSELNMSSLELGDSALYFCASSARTYGPEAFFGQGTRLTVV.

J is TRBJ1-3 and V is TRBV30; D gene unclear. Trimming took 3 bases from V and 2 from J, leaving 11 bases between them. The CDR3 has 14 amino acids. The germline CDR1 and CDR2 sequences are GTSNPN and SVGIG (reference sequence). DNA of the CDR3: TGTGCCTGGAGGACGGACCAGGCTGGAAACACCATATATTTT. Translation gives CAWRTDQAGNTIYF.

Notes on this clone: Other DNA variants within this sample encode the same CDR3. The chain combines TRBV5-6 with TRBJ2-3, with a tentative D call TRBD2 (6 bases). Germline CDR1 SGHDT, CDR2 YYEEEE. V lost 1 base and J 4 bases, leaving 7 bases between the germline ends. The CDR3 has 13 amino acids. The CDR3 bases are TGTGCCAGCAGCTTGCCGGGGGCAGATACGCAGTATTTT. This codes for CASSLPGADTQYF. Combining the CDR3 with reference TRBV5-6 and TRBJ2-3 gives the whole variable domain DAGVTQSPTHLIKTRGQQVTLRCSPKSGHDTVSWYQQALGQGPQFIFQYYEEEERQRGNFPDRFSGHQFPNYSSELNVNALLLGDSALYLCASSLPGADTQYFGPGTRLTVL.

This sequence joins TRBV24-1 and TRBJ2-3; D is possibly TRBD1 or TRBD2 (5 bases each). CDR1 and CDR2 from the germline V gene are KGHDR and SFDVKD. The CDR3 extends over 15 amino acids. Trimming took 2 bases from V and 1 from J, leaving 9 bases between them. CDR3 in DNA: TGTGCCACCAGTGATTCGATGGGACGCACAGATACGCAGTATTTT. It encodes CATSDSMGRTDTQYF.

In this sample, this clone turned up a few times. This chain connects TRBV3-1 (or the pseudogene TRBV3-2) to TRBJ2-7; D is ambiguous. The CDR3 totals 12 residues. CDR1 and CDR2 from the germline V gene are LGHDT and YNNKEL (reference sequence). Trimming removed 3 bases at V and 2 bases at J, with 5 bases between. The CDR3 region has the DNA TGTGCCAGCAGCCATAGAACCTACGAGCAGTACTTC. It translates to CASSHRTYEQYF.

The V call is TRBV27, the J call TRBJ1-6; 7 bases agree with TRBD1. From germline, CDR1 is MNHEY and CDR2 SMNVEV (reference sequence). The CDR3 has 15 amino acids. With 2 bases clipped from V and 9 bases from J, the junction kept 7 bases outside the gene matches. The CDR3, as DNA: TGTGCCAGCAGTTTAGACAGGGCCGGCGGTTCACCCCTCCACTTT. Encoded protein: CASSLDRAGGSPLHF.

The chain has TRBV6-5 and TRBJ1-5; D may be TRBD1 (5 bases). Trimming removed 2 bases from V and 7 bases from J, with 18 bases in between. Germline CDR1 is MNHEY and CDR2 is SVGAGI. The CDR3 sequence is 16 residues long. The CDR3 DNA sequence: TGTGCCAGCAGTTACGAGGGACCGACAGCGAGGCAGCCCCAGCATTTT. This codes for CASSYEGPTARQPQHF.

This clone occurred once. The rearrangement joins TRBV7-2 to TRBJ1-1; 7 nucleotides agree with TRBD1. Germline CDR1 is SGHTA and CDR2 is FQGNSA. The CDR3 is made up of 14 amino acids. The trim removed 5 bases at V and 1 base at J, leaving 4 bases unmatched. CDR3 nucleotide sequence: TGTGCCAGCAGCCGCCGGACAGGGAACACTGAAGCTTTCTTT. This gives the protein CASSRRTGNTEAFF.

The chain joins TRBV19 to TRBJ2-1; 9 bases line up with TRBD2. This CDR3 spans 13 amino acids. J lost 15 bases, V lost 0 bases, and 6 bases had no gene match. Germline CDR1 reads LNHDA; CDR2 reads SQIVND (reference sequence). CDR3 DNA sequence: TGTGCCAGTAGTATAGATCGCGGGGGGGCCCGGTTCTTC. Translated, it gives CASSIDRGGARFF.

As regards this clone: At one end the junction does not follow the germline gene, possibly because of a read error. The CDR3 DNA follows: TGTGCCAGCAGCCAAGAGACGACAGGTTTCCCCTCTTATTTC. It yields the protein CASSQETTGFPSYF. V gene TRBV3-1 (or the pseudogene TRBV3-2) combines with J gene TRBJ1-2; tentative D call: TRBD1 (6 bases). The CDR3 contains 14 residues. From germline, CDR1 is LGHDT and CDR2 YNNKEL (reference sequence).